The next 20 T cell receptor beta chains were all read from a single sample in a study of shared clonotypes between healthy human individuals. Terminally differentiated effector memory CD45RA+ cells were excluded by CCR7 positive selection of CD45RO-negative cells. Sequencing used immunoSEQ multiplex PCR; TCRdb keeps in-frame clones, though not all of them. There are some 2 million clones in the sample; about 95% occur only once, and more than 0.95% lies in the top ten. Material for sequencing was naive CD8+ T cells sorted from blood. The receptors here all came from a man younger than 35 in good health.

The count of this clone is one. The chain employs TRBV27 and TRBJ2-5; D is perhaps TRBD2 (5 bases). CDR1 is MNHEY and CDR2 is SMNVEV in the germline V gene (reference sequence). V lost 2 bases and J 5 bases, leaving 15 bases between the germline ends. This CDR3 has 15 residues. The CDR3 nucleotides are TGTGCCAGCAGTTTAGGGTATGAGGGTTGGGAGACCCAGTACTTC. Amino acids: CASSLGYEGWETQYF.

In nucleotides, the CDR3 is TGTGCCAGCAGCTTATCGTCCTATCATAACTATGGCTACACCTTC. It is translated as CASSLSSYHNYGYTF. The chain carries TRBV13 and TRBJ1-2; D not resolved. Germline assignment: CDR1 PRHDT and CDR2 FYEKMQ (reference sequence). CDR3 length equals 15 residues. The germline V and J ends were trimmed by 2 bases and 1 base, with 11 bases remaining between them.

With regard to this clone: Other DNA sequences in the sample encode the same CDR3. The V gene is TRBV11-2, the J gene TRBJ2-7, with D tentatively TRBD1 (6 bases). This CDR3 comprises 13 residues. Trimming shortened V by 2 bases and J by 3 bases, and 8 bases separated the two germline ends. Germline V gene data show CDR1 as SGHAT and CDR2 as FQNNGV. CDR3 DNA: TGTGCCAGCAGCTTAACAGGGAACTACGAGCAGTACTTC. It specifies CASSLTGNYEQYF. Full variable domain (rest looked up from reference TRBV11-2 and TRBJ2-7): EAGVAQSPRYKIIEKRQSVAFWCNPISGHATLYWYQQILGQGPKLLIQFQNNGVVDDSQLPKDRFSAERLKGVDSTLKIQPAKLEDSAVYLCASSLTGNYEQYFGPGTRLTVT.

The chain employs TRBV13 and TRBJ1-2, with TRBD1 matching 7 bases. V lost 0 bases, J lost 7 bases, and 14 bases stayed unmatched. CDR3 size: 17 residues. Germline loops: CDR1 PRHDT, CDR2 FYEKMQ (reference sequence). The CDR3 spells CASSLGLRDSDVSGYTF. The CDR3 region has the DNA TGTGCCAGCAGCTTAGGCCTAAGGGACAGCGATGTGTCTGGCTACACCTTC.

The rearrangement links TRBV4-2 to TRBJ1-2, with a tentative D call TRBD1 (5 bases). This CDR3 region has 15 residues. Deletions cut 0 bases from V and 0 bases from J, with 8 bases between. CDR1 and CDR2 (germline): LGHNA, YNFKEQ. The CDR3 loop is CASSQDRGTNYGYTF. In nucleotides, the CDR3 is TGTGCCAGCAGCCAAGATCGGGGGACTAACTATGGCTACACCTTC.

The rearrangement uses TRBV7-7 and TRBJ1-2; D remains unclear. The germline CDR1 and CDR2 sequences are SSHAT and FNYEAQ (reference sequence). The CDR3 contains 12 residues. CDR3 loop: CASCQAIGSYTF. The CDR3 DNA is TGTGCTAGCTGCCAGGCCATAGGGAGCTACACCTTC.

The CDR3: CARTGSGILRQYF. The CDR3, as DNA: TGCGCCAGGACAGGGTCAGGGATATTACGGCAGTACTTC. This chain links TRBV10-1 with TRBJ2-7; 7 bases are a match to TRBD1. After removal of 9 bases from V and 9 bases from J, the junction contained 14 bases not matched to a gene. Germline CDR1 reads WNHNN; CDR2 reads SYGVQD (reference sequence). CDR3 length: 13 amino acids.

This clone has just one count. V gene TRBV29-1 combines with J gene TRBJ2-3, with 13 bases matching TRBD2. Germline V gene lookup returns CDR1 SQVTM and CDR2 ANQGSEA. V dropped 0 bases and J dropped 2; count of bases not matched to a gene: 5. This CDR3 is built from 17 residues. The CDR3 sequence is CSVEDPTSGRPTDTQYF. The CDR3 DNA sequence: TGCAGCGTTGAAGATCCGACTAGCGGGAGGCCCACAGATACGCAGTATTTT.

V gene TRBV27 combines with J gene TRBJ2-1, with 8 nucleotides matching TRBD2. Per germline, CDR1 MNHEY and CDR2 SMNVEV (reference sequence). The trim removed 2 bases at V and 7 bases at J, leaving 10 bases unmatched. CDR3 length: 16 amino acids. CDR3 in amino acids: CASSLGSGGASNEQFF. CDR3 DNA sequence: TGTGCCAGCAGTTTAGGATCCGGGGGGGCGAGTAATGAGCAGTTCTTC.

The chain uses TRBV28 and TRBJ2-2, with D tentatively TRBD2 (7 bases). Germline values: CDR1 MDHEN, CDR2 SYDVKM. V was trimmed by 3 bases and J by 7 bases, leaving 12 bases between them. The length of the CDR3 is 14 residues. The CDR3 sequence is CASSLSGGDGELFF. CDR3 sequence (DNA): TGTGCCAGCAGTTTGTCGGGGGGCGACGGGGAGCTGTTTTTT.

On this clone itself: This sample also contains other DNA sequences that code for the same CDR3. This chain uses TRBV27 with TRBJ2-2, with D perhaps being TRBD1 or TRBD2 (6 bases each). Germline CDR1 is MNHEY and CDR2 is SMNVEV (reference sequence). The CDR3 is 14 residues long. V shed 4 bases and J shed 5 bases, with 11 bases lying between them. The CDR3 region has the DNA TGTGCCAGCAGTTGGGGGGCAGGGACCGGGGAGCTGTTTTTT. Residues: CASSWGAGTGELFF.

This rearrangement joins TRBV27 to TRBJ2-1; the match to TRBD2 covers 8 bases. Germline V gene lookup returns CDR1 MNHEY and CDR2 SMNVEV (reference sequence). This CDR3 spans 14 amino acids. V lost 3 bases to trimming and J lost 5 bases; unmatched junction nucleotides: 3. CDR3 in DNA: TGTGCCAGCAGTTTGCGGGGGGCCCACAATGAGCAGTTCTTC. It is translated as CASSLRGAHNEQFF.

On this clone itself: Other DNA variants within this sample encode the same CDR3. J is TRBJ2-7 and V is TRBV9; D gene ambiguous. Germline assignment: CDR1 SGDLS and CDR2 YYNGEE. V dropped 2 bases and J dropped 2 bases, with 8 bases sitting between them. CDR3 size: 13 residues. Written as DNA, the CDR3 is TGTGCCAGCAGCGTGGGAACCGCCTACGAGCAGTACTTC. Residues: CASSVGTAYEQYF. Variable domain in full (rest from reference TRBV9 and TRBJ2-7): DSGVTQTPKHLITATGQRVTLRCSPRSGDLSVYWYQQSLDQGLQFLIQYYNGEERAKGNILERFSAQQFPDLHSELNLSSLELGDSALYFCASSVGTAYEQYFGPGTRLTVT.

The chain links TRBV5-4 to TRBJ2-5, with D maybe TRBD1 (6 bases). CDR1 is SGHNT, CDR2 YYREEE, per germline (reference sequence). The V end was cut by 4 bases, the J end by 2 bases, with 9 bases between. The CDR3 contains 13 residues. The CDR3 spells CASSIRGQETQYF. DNA of the CDR3: TGTGCCAGCAGCATCAGGGGACAAGAGACCCAGTACTTC.

The rearrangement joins TRBV29-1 to TRBJ1-2, with D maybe TRBD1 (6 bases). CDR3 length: 14 residues. Trimming removed 1 base at V and 4 bases at J, with 13 bases between. Per germline, CDR1 SQVTM and CDR2 ANQGSEA. CDR3 loop: CSVEGNRAGYGYTF. The CDR3 DNA is TGCAGCGTTGAAGGTAACAGGGCAGGCTATGGCTACACCTTC.

This chain connects TRBV7-9 to TRBJ2-7; D possibly corresponds to TRBD2 (6 bases). Germline CDR1 and CDR2: SEHNR and FQNEAQ (reference sequence). The CDR3 length is 17 residues. V dropped 0 bases and J dropped 7 bases, with 22 bases sitting between them. DNA for the CDR3: TGTGCCAGCAGCTTAGCCGAGCGCCCCCCGGGAGCCTTGGAGCAGTACTTC. Translating gives CASSLAERPPGALEQYF.

This chain uses TRBV7-8 with TRBJ2-1, with 10 positions matching TRBD2. Losses at the gene ends were 2 bases for V and 16 bases for J; bases not matched to a gene: 11. This CDR3 has 14 residues. Per the germline V gene, CDR1 is SGHVS and CDR2 is FQNEAQ. The DNA of the CDR3 is TGTGCCAGCAGCTTATTGGAATTAGCGGGAGGCCACTTCTTC. It translates to CASSLLELAGGHFF.

About this clone: Other DNA sequences from this sample encode an identical CDR3 as well. The chain uses TRBV6-1 and TRBJ1-1; 7 nucleotides line up with TRBD1. The CDR3 consists of 14 residues. The junction had 4 bases not matched to a gene; V was cut back by 3 bases and J by 3 bases. Germline assignment: CDR1 MNHNS and CDR2 SASEGT. The CDR3 DNA follows: TGTGCCAGCAGTGACCGACAGGGTTACACTGAAGCTTTCTTT. This gives the protein CASSDRQGYTEAFF.

V and J are TRBV12-5 and TRBJ1-5; maybe TRBD1 (5 bases). Germline lookup yields CDR1 LGHNT and CDR2 FRNRAP. The CDR3 has 15 residues. Trimming shortened V by 0 bases and J by 7 bases, and 13 bases separated the two germline ends. The CDR3 coding sequence is TGTGCTAGTGGTTTGGTACGATGGGGGTACCAGCCCCAGCATTTT. Protein: CASGLVRWGYQPQHF.

The V gene is TRBV7-6, the J gene TRBJ2-7; D is perhaps TRBD1 (5 bases). CDR1 is SGHVS, CDR2 FNYEAQ, per germline. V was pared by 0 bases and J by 0 bases, with 9 bases between. This CDR3 has 15 amino acids. The CDR3 region has the DNA TGTGCCAGCAGCTTAGCTGGGGCGGTCTCCTACGAGCAGTACTTC. This encodes CASSLAGAVSYEQYF. Full variable domain (remainder filled in from reference TRBV7-6 and TRBJ2-7): GAGVSQSPRYKVTKRGQDVALRCDPISGHVSLYWYRQALGQGPEFLTYFNYEAQQDKSGLPNDRFSAERPEGSISTLTIQRTEQRDSAMYRCASSLAGAVSYEQYFGPGTRLTVT.